This T cell receptor beta chain was captured in a study of PD-1 blockade in classical Hodgkin lymphoma (dated by TCRdb to the early 2020s). Regarding the complete study: Nivolumab dosing was 3 mg/kg intravenously every 2 weeks, continuing until either disease progression or unacceptable toxicity. A peripheral blood immune signature of response to PD-1 blockade in classical Hodgkin lymphoma was defined using TCR beta sequencing and CyTOF. Overall study outcomes, separate from this receptor: Trial patients achieving complete response had baseline diversity similar to newly diagnosed patients, whereas partial responders and progressors had significantly lower diversity. By C4D1, a significant rise was seen in CD4+ TCR diversity but not in CD8+ TCR diversity (p=0.0027 vs p=0.16), and the rise was most apparent among complete responders (p=0.02). Lower diversity was observed in patients in whom nivolumab was started less than 1 year after ASCT, and these patients were excluded from later analyses so that confounding by immune reconstitution would be avoided. Newly diagnosed patients were reported to have lower baseline TCR diversity than healthy donors, and relapsed/refractory patients were reported to have lower baseline TCR diversity still. The study was restricted to a single clinical trial cohort, and the causes of repertoire differences, possibly disease activity or prior therapy, were left undefined.

Genomic DNA was extracted with the Qiagen DNeasy kit from unsorted PBMCs and from negatively selected CD4+ and CD8+ fractions. Amplification of TCR beta CDR3 regions was done by immunoSEQ multiplex PCR with primers that anneal to V and J segments. Amplification bias was minimized using a synthetic immune receptor repertoire, and residual bias was removed computationally after sequencing. Processing in the source paper ran as follows. Custom Python scripts were used to quantify repertoire diversity as the Shannon entropy index. Unsorted, CD4+ and CD8+ repertoires were examined separately, except in combined analyses, for which CD4+ and CD8+ sequences were merged in silico. A clone counted as expanded when the clone's frequency after treatment rose at least 2-fold relative to C1D1, and clones undetected at baseline were given a pseudocount of 0.5. Singleton clones were defined as clones with 0 or 1 copy at C1D1, and non-singleton clones were defined as clones with 2 or more copies. Clones expanded in unsorted samples were annotated as CD4+, CD8+ or unknown by matching protein sequences in sorted samples from the same patient. Wilcoxon tests were applied to paired samples to test diversity changes from C1D1 to C4D1. This is the immuneACCESS table as TCRdb keeps it, with only in-frame sequences that have V and J called. A part of the clones is gone; compared with another copy, unresolved V genes explain less than half, and the rest is unexplained. That table supplies the V and J calls and clone size; D and trimming were determined from the DNA. This sample has 45,000 to 55,000 clones in its table, and about 84% of those were observed once. Roughly 15% of the sample lies in the top ten.

The meaning of the sample's time point label: cycle 1 day 1 (C1D1), immediately before nivolumab initiation. Every trial patient had relapsed after autologous stem cell transplantation, and cohorts A, B and C differed in prior brentuximab vedotin exposure. A total of 56 patients with relapsed/refractory classical Hodgkin lymphoma made up the trial cohort, and each patient's best overall response was complete response, partial response or progressive disease. Single-agent nivolumab was administered to trial patients in the multi-cohort phase II CheckMate 205 trial. An independent review committee assessed best overall response using the 2007 International Working Group response criteria. Trial PBMCs were collected just before the start of nivolumab (C1D1) and during therapy at cycle 2 day 1 and cycle 4 day 1. Peripheral blood was collected in 8 mL Vacutainer Cell Preparation Tubes, from which PBMCs were isolated by centrifugation and then cryopreserved.

V is cut back by 5 bases and J by 6 bases, with 8 bases in the junction unmatched. The germline V gene specifies SGHVS as CDR1 and FNYEAQ as CDR2. From cysteine to phenylalanine, the CDR3 is 16 amino acids long. The DNA shown is the 48-base CDR3, in frame from base 1. On this clone itself: The clone's antigen remains unknown. No base quality values were provided; no much bigger clone lies one nucleotide off.

The rearrangement combines TRBV7-6 with TRBJ2-1, with 12 junctional bases fitting TRBD2. The sequence came from a human donor with classical Hodgkin lymphoma. The sequenced sample was peripheral blood mononuclear cells (PBMCs), obtained at baseline. The DNA is as follows: TGTGCCAGCAGCCTACAGTGGACTAGCGGGATCAATGAGCAGTTCTTC. It translates as CASSLQWTSGINEQFF.